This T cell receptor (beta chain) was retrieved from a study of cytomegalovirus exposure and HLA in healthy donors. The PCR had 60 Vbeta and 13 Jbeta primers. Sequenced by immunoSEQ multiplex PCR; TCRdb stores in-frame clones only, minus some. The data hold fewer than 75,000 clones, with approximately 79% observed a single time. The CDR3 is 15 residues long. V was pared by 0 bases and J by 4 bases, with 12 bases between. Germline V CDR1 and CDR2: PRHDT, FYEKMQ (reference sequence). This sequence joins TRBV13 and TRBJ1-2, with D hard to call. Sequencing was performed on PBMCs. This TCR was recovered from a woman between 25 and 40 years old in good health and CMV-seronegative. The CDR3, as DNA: TGTGCCAGCAGCTTAGGGCAGAAACTACTCTATGGCTACACCTTC. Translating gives CASSLGQKLLYGYTF.